This T cell receptor (beta chain) was retrieved from a study of T-cell reconstitution after alpha-beta-depleted transplantation in children. The TCRbeta library was prepared with unique molecular identifiers. MiXCR was run by TCRdb on the PCR reads, yielding one entry per CDR3 protein. The table lists 450,000 to 600,000 distinct CDR3 sequences, 32% of them singletons. This CDR3 has 13 amino acids. V was cut by 1 base and J by 6 bases, with 7 bases left in between. Germline V gene lookup returns CDR1 MNHNS and CDR2 SASEGT. The V call is TRBV6-1, the J call TRBJ1-5; D not resolved. The receptor was isolated from a human donor who donated a stem cell graft to a child with aplastic anemia. The sequencing here drew on PBMCs from the stem cell graft donor, taken from the stem cell graft. The CDR3 DNA follows: TGTGCCAGCAGTGAAGTCATGGCTCAGCCCCAGCATTTT. It translates to CASSEVMAQPQHF.